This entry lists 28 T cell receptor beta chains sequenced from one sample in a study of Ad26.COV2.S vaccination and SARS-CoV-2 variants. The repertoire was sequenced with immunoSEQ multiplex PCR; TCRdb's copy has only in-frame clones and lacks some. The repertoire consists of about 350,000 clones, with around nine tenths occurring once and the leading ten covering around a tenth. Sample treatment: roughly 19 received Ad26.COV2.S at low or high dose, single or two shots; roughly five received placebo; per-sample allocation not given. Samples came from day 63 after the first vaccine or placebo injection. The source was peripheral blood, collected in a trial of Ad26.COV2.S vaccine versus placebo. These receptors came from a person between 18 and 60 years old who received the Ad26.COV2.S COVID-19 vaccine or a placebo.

CDR3 residues: CASKPNDRVGYGNQPQHF. The CDR3 DNA follows: TGTGCCAGTAAACCTAATGACAGGGTGGGATATGGCAATCAGCCCCAGCATTTT. The rearrangement links TRBV19 to TRBJ1-5; the match to TRBD1 covers 7 bases. Germline lookup yields CDR1 LNHDA and CDR2 SQIVND (reference sequence). V lost 7 bases and J lost 2; bases outside the gene matches: 17. There are 18 residues in the CDR3.

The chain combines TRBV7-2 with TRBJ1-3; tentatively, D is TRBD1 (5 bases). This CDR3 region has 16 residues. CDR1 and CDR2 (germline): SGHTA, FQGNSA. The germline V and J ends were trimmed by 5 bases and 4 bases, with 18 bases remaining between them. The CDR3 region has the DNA TGTGCCAGCAGCCCACGGGGCCAGATTTACGGAAACACCATATATTTT. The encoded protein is CASSPRGQIYGNTIYF.

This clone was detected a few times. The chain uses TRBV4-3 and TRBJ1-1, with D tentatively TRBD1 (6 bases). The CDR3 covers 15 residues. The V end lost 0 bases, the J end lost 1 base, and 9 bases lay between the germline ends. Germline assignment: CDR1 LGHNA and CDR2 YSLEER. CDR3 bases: TGCGCCAGCAGCCAAGAGGAAGGGGGGAACACTGAAGCTTTCTTT. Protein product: CASSQEEGGNTEAFF.

CDR3 sequence: CASSHRDRGFEQYF. CDR3 sequence (DNA): TGTGCCAGCAGCCACCGGGACAGGGGTTTCGAGCAGTACTTC. The chain links TRBV7-9 to TRBJ2-7; 10 bases are a match to TRBD1. Trimming took 5 bases from V and 6 from J; bases not matched to a gene: 7. Germline CDR1 SEHNR, CDR2 FQNEAQ (reference sequence). This CDR3 contains 14 residues.

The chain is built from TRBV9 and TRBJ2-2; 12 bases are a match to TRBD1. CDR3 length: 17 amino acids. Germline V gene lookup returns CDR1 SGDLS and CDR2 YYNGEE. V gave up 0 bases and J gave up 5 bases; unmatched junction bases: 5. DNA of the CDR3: TGTGCCAGCAGCGTAGGGGGACAGGGGGCGAGAACCGGGGAGCTGTTTTTT. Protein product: CASSVGGQGARTGELFF.

The CDR3 is CASSYSGRVNYGYTF. In DNA, the CDR3 is TGTGCCAGCAGTTACTCCGGCAGAGTTAACTATGGCTACACCTTC. This chain uses TRBV6-5 with TRBJ1-2, with unresolved D. V lost 0 bases, J lost 1 base, and 9 bases lay in between. Germline V gives CDR1 MNHEY, CDR2 SVGAGI. This CDR3 spans 15 amino acids.

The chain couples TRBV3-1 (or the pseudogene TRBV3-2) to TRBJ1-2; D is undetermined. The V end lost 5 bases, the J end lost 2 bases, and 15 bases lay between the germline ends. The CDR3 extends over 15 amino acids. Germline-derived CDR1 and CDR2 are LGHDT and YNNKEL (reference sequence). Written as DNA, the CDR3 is TGTGCCAGCAGCGCCACCCGGGTGTCGAACTATGGCTACACCTTC. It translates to CASSATRVSNYGYTF.

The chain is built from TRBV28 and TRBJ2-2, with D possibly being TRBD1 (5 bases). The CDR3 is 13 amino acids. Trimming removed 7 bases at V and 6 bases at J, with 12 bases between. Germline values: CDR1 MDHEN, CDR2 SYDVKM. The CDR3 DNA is TGTGCCAGCACCACACCAGGGTCCGGGGAGCTGTTTTTT. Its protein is CASTTPGSGELFF.

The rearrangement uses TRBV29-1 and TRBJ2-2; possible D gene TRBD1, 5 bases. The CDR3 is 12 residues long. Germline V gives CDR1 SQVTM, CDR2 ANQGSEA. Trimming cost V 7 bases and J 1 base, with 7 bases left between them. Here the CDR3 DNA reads TGCAGCGCTGGACAGAACACCGGGGAGCTGTTTTTT. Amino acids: CSAGQNTGELFF.

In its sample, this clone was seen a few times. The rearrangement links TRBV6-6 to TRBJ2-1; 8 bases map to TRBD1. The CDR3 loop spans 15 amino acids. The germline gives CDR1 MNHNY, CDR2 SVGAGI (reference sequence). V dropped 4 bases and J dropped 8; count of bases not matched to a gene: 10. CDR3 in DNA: TGTGCCAGCAGTTCCCGACAGGGGTTTTCGGATGAGCAGTTCTTC. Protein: CASSSRQGFSDEQFF.

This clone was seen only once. CDR3 sequence: CASSPYRGTGELFF. CDR3 in DNA: TGTGCCAGCAGCCCATACAGGGGCACCGGGGAGCTGTTTTTT. The chain carries TRBV7-2 and TRBJ2-2; 7 bases are shared with TRBD1. Germline lookup yields CDR1 SGHTA and CDR2 FQGNSA. CDR3 size: 14 residues. V was pared by 5 bases and J by 4 bases, with 4 bases of the junction left unmatched.

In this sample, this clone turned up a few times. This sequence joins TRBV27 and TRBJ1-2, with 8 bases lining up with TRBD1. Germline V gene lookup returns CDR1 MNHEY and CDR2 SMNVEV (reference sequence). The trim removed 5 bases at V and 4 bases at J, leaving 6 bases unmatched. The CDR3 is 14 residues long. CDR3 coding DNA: TGTGCCAGCAGTCATGGACAGGGAGTCTATGGCTACACCTTC. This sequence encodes CASSHGQGVYGYTF.

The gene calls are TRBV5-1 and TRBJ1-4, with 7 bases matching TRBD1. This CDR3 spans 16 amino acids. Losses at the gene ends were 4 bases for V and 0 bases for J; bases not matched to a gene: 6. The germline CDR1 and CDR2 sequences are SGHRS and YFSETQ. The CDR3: CASSHDRASTNEKLFF. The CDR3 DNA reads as TGCGCCAGCAGCCATGACAGGGCCTCAACTAATGAAAAACTGTTTTTT.

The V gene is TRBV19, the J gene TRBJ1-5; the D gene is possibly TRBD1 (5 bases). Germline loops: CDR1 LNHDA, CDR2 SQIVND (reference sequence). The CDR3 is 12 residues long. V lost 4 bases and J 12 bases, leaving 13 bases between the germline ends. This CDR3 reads CASSTSGRRQHF. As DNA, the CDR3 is TGTGCCAGTAGTACGTCGGGGCGTCGCCAGCATTTT. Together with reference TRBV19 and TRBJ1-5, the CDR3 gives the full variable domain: DGGITQSPKYLFRKEGQNVTLSCEQNLNHDAMYWYRQDPGQGLRLIYYSQIVNDFQKGDIAEGYSVSREKKESFPLTVTSAQKNPTAFYLCASSTSGRRQHFGDGTRLSIL.

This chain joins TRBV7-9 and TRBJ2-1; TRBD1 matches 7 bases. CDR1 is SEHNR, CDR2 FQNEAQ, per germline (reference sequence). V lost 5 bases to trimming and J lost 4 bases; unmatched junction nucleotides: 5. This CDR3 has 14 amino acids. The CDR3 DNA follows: TGTGCCAGCAGCCCGGGACAGCTTTACAATGAGCAGTTCTTC. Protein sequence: CASSPGQLYNEQFF.

CDR3 coding DNA: TGTGCCAGCTCACCACGGACGGTAACCTTCTCTGGAAACACCATATATTTT. Protein sequence: CASSPRTVTFSGNTIYF. The chain recombines TRBV18 with TRBJ1-3, with D unclear. Germline-derived CDR1 and CDR2 are KGHSH and LQKENI. Between the trimmed V and J ends, which lost 1 base and 0 bases, there was a span of 13 bases. The CDR3 length is 17 residues. The whole variable domain, filled in from reference TRBV18 and TRBJ1-3, reads NAGVMQNPRHLVRRRGQEARLRCSPMKGHSHVYWYRQLPEEGLKFMVYLQKENIIDESGMPKERFSAEFPKEGPSILRIQQVVRGDSAAYFCASSPRTVTFSGNTIYFGEGSWLTVV.

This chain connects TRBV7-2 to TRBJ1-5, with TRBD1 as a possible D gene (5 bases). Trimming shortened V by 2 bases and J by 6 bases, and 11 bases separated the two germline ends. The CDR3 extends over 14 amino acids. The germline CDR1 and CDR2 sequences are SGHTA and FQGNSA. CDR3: CASSLTGERQPQHF. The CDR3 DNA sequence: TGTGCCAGCAGCTTAACGGGGGAACGTCAGCCCCAGCATTTT.

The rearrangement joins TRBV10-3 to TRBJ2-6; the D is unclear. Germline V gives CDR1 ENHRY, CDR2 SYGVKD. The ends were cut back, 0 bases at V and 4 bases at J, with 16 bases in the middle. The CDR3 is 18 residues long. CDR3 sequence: CAISESVGVSDGANVLTF. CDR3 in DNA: TGTGCCATCAGTGAGTCGGTAGGAGTATCGGACGGGGCCAACGTCCTGACTTTC.

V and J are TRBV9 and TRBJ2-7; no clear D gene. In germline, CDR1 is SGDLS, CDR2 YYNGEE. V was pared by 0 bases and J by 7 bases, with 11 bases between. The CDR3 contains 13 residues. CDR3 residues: CASSVDQAGEQYF. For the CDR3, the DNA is TGTGCCAGCAGCGTAGATCAGGCAGGAGAGCAGTACTTC. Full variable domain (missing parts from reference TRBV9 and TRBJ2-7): DSGVTQTPKHLITATGQRVTLRCSPRSGDLSVYWYQQSLDQGLQFLIQYYNGEERAKGNILERFSAQQFPDLHSELNLSSLELGDSALYFCASSVDQAGEQYFGPGTRLTVT.

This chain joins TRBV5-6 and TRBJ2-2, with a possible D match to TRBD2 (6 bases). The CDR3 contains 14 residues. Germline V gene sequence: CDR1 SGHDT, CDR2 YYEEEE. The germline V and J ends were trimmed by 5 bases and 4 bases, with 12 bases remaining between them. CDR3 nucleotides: TGTGCCAGCAGTTTCCGGAGGGCCACCGGGGAGCTGTTTTTT. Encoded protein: CASSFRRATGELFF.

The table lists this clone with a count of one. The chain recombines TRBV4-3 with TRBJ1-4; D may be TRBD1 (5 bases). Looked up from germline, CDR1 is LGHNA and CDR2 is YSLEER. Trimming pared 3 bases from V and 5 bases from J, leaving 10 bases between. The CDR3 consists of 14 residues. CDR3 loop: CASSQGDLNEKLFF. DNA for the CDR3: TGCGCCAGCAGCCAGGGGGATTTGAATGAAAAACTGTTTTTT.

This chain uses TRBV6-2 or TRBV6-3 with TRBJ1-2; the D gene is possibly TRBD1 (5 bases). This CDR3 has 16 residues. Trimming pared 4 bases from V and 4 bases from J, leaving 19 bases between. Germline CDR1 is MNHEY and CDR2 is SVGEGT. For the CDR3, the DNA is TGTGCCAGCAGTTCGATCGACAGATTCTCGGGCTATGGCTACACCTTC. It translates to CASSSIDRFSGYGYTF.

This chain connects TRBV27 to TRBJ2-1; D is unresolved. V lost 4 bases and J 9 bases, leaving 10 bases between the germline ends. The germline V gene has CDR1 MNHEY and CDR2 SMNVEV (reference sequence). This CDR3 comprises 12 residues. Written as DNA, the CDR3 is TGTGCCAGCAGTTCAGGTTCGGTTGAGCAGTTCTTC. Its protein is CASSSGSVEQFF.

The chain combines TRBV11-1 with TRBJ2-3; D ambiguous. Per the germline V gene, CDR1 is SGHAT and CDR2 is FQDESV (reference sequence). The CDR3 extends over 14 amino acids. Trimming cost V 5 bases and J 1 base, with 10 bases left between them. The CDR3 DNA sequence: TGTGCCAGCAGCACCCCCCCGGGCACAGATACGCAGTATTTT. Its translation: CASSTPPGTDTQYF. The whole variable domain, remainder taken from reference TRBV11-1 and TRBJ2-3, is EAEVAQSPRYKITEKSQAVAFWCDPISGHATLYWYRQILGQGPELLVQFQDESVVDDSQLPKDRFSAERLKGVDSTLKIQPAELGDSAMYLCASSTPPGTDTQYFGPGTRLTVL.

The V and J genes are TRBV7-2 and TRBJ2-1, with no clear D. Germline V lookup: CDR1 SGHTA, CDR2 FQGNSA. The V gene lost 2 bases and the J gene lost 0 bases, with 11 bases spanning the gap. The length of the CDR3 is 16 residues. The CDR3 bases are TGTGCCAGCAGCTTAAACTCCCCGAGCTCCTACAATGAGCAGTTCTTC. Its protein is CASSLNSPSSYNEQFF.

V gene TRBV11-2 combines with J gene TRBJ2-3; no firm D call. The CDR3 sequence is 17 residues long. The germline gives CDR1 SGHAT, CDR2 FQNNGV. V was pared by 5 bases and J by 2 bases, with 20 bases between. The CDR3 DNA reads TGTGCCAGCAGCCGTCAACCAGGATCAACCCACACAGATACGCAGTATTTT. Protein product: CASSRQPGSTHTDTQYF.

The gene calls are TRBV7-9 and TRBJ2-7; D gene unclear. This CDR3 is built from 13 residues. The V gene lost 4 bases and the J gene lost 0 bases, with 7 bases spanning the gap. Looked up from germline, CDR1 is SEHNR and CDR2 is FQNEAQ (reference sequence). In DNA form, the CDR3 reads TGTGCCAGCAGCTCCGGGCACTCCTACGAGCAGTACTTC. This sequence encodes CASSSGHSYEQYF.

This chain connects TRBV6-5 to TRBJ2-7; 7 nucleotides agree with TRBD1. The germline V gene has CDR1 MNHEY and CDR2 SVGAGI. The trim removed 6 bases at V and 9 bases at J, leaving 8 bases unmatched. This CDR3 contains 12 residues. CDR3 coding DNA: TGTGCCAGCAGGGGGGACAGCGAGGGGCAGTACTTC. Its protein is CASRGDSEGQYF.